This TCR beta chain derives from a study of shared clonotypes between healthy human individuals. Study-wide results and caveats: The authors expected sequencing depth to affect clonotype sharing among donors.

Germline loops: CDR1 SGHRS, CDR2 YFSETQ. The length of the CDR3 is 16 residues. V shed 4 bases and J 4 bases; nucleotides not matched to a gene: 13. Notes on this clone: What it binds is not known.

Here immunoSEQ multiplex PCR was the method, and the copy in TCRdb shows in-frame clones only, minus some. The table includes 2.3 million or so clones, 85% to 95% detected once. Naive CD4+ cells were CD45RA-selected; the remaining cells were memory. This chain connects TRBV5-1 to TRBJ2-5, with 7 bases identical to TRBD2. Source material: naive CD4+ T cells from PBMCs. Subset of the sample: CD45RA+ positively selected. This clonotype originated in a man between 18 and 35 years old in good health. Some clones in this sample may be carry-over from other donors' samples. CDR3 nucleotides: TGCGCCAGCAGCCCGGGGGGACGGCCCTCTTTAGAGACCCAGTACTTC. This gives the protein CASSPGGRPSLETQYF.